The 6 T cell receptor beta chains reported below all come from one sample, sequenced in a study of tumor-infiltrating lymphocytes in primary liver carcinoma (dated by TCRdb to the late 2010s). Instrument on record: Illumina HiSeq 2500. TCRbeta-specific cDNA was reverse-transcribed from about 0.45 ug total RNA using a constant-region primer and ProtoScript II reverse transcriptase. Three nested multiplex PCR rounds, following a slightly modified ARM-PCR procedure, were used to build the TCRbeta libraries. Multiplex TRBV1-TRBV30 forward primers and a Cbeta reverse primer were used in the first two PCR rounds, each of which was run for approximately 10 cycles. TCRdb ran its own pipeline on the public reads, namely fastp trimming at Q25 and MiXCR clone calling, and kept in-frame beta chains. Every CDR3 protein is listed once, alongside the most common genes and DNA of its rows. The sample profile shows 84,000 or so distinct CDR3 sequences; 55% to 85% of them were found once. Just under 20% of the sample lies in the top ten.

Total RNA and DNA were co-extracted without cell sorting from roughly 20-30 mg of bulk tissue using the AllPrep DNA/RNA mini kit. Source material: liver tumor tissue from sampling region 1. Interpreted using the paper, the cell subset or site label stands for: tumor region T1, superior pole. The receptors come from a man aged 40-50 years with primary liver carcinoma and hepatitis B virus infection.

The rearrangement joins TRBV29-1 to TRBJ2-1; the D gene is possibly TRBD1 (5 bases). The CDR3 has 13 residues. Germline V gene data show CDR1 as SQVTM and CDR2 as ANQGSEA. The DNA for the CDR3 is TGCAACGCCGCCTGGACAAAGTACAATGAGCAGTTCTTC. Amino acids: CNAAWTKYNEQFF.

About this clonotype itself: The junction and the germline gene differ at one end; a read error may be behind it. J is TRBJ2-7 and V is TRBV28; D is possibly TRBD1 (6 bases). This CDR3 has 15 amino acids. The germline V gene encodes CDR1 MDHEN and CDR2 SYDVKM. The CDR3 loop reads CASSFPEGVWGEQYF. In DNA form, the CDR3 reads TGTGCTAGCAGTTTCCCTGAGGGGGTATGGGGCGAGCAGTACTTC. The variable domain in full, completed from reference TRBV28 and TRBJ2-7, reads DVKVTQSSRYLVKRTGEKVFLECVQDMDHENMFWYRQDPGLGLRLIYFSYDVKMKEKGDIPEGYSVSREKKERFSLILESASTNQTSMYLCASSFPEGVWGEQYFGPGTRLTVT.

As for this clonotype: One junction end disagrees with the germline gene, perhaps due to a read error. The rearrangement uses TRBV7-8 and TRBJ2-1; D perhaps matches TRBD2 (6 bases). The germline CDR1 and CDR2 sequences are SGHVS and FQNEAQ. The CDR3 is 15 amino acids. The CDR3 sequence: CASSFGTHLGGEQFF. The DNA of the CDR3 is TGTGCCAGCAGCTTCGGGACCCACCTGGGGGGTGAGCAATTCTTC.

On this clonotype itself: One end of the junction fails to match germline, which may point to a read error. The V call is TRBV7-6, the J call TRBJ2-7; D unresolved. Germline CDR1 and CDR2: SGHVS and FNYEAQ. The CDR3 contains 13 residues. The CDR3 loop is CGSSPGPRTEQYF. The CDR3 DNA follows: TGTGGCAGCAGCCCGGGCCCTAGGACCGAGCAGTACTTC.

Worth noting for this clonotype: A clone one base away is much larger, so this may be a read error. The CDR3 ends on some other residue instead of the conserved phenylalanine or tryptophan, so this is likely a read error. In DNA, the CDR3 is TGTGCCAGCAGCTTGGAGAGGCCTGGGGCCAACGTCCTGACTTAC. Translating it yields CASSLERPGANVLTY. This chain uses TRBV5-8 with TRBJ2-6; no reliable D call. The CDR3 consists of 15 residues. V lost 0 bases and J lost 2, with 6 bases in between. CDR1 SGHTS and CDR2 YDEGEE come from the germline V gene.

This clonotype was seen only once. A single base separates this from a much larger clone, so it may be a read error. CDR3 in amino acids: CARSLASGGRSYNEQFF. CDR3 in DNA: TGTGCCAGGAGCTTAGCGTCGGGCGGGAGATCCTACAATGAGCAGTTCTTC. The chain is built from TRBV7-9 and TRBJ2-1, with 7 bases aligning to TRBD2. This CDR3 spans 17 amino acids. Looked up from germline, CDR1 is SEHNR and CDR2 is FQNEAQ (reference sequence). Using reference TRBV7-9 and TRBJ2-1 for the parts outside the CDR3, the full variable domain is DTGVSQNPRHKITKRGQNVTFRCDPISEHNRLYWYRQTLGQGPEFLTYFQNEAQLEKSRLLSDRFSAERPKGSFSTLEIQRTEQGDSAMYLCARSLASGGRSYNEQFFGPGTRLTVL.